This T cell receptor beta chain emerged from a study of shared clonotypes between healthy human individuals. As for the study in general: Per donor, three plates held CD4 naive cells, three held CD4 memory, two held CD8 naive and one held CD8 memory.

Original processing notes: There were no quality scores in the junction-only immunoSEQ sequences, so filtering differed. The protocol was immunoSEQ multiplex PCR, while the TCRdb copy is restricted to in-frame clones and leaves out a portion. D and trimming were read from the DNA, whereas the V and J calls and clone size are those reported in that table. Among 950,000 to 1,300,000 clones listed, around 74% were seen once. The CDR3 is 17 amino acids. Germline assignment: CDR1 MGHRA and CDR2 YSYEKL. J lost 5 bases, V lost 4 bases, and 9 bases had no gene match. The donor cohort consisted entirely of Caucasian adults residing in Nashville, Tennessee.

The clonotype comes from a man younger than 35 in good health. The V call is TRBV4-1, the J call TRBJ2-2; TRBD1 matches 11 bases. Input material: memory CD4+ T cells sorted from blood. Subset here: CD45RA-negative fraction. The CDR3, as DNA: TGCGCCAGCAGCCCCCACGGGGGACAGGGGGGAACCGGGGAGCTGTTTTTT. Protein product: CASSPHGGQGGTGELFF.